This TCR beta chain originates from a study of blood T cell repertoires in COVID-19. Trimming at V came to 5 bases and at J to 6 bases, leaving 6 bases not matched to a gene. CDR1 is LNHDA and CDR2 is SQIVND in the germline V gene (reference sequence). The CDR3 sequence is 13 residues long. Authors' data handling: Scientists estimated how many nucleated cells there were by amplifying reference gene primers. Using immunoSEQ multiplex PCR, the repertoire was profiled, and TCRdb retains in-frame clones only, with some absent. The D gene and trimming were derived from the DNA, and the V and J assignments and clone size from that table. The data contain around 60,000 clones, 60% to 85% of them seen just once; the ten biggest clones take up about 34%.

The receptor's source is a human donor in a cohort sampled during active COVID-19. The V and J genes are TRBV19 and TRBJ1-1, with 7 bases lining up with TRBD1. The sequenced material came from peripheral blood. CDR3 sequence: CASSSQGRSEAFF. As DNA, the CDR3 is TGTGCCAGTAGTTCACAGGGGAGATCTGAAGCTTTCTTT. Full variable domain (remainder filled in from reference TRBV19 and TRBJ1-1): DGGITQSPKYLFRKEGQNVTLSCEQNLNHDAMYWYRQDPGQGLRLIYYSQIVNDFQKGDIAEGYSVSREKKESFPLTVTSAQKNPTAFYLCASSSQGRSEAFFGQGTRLTVV.